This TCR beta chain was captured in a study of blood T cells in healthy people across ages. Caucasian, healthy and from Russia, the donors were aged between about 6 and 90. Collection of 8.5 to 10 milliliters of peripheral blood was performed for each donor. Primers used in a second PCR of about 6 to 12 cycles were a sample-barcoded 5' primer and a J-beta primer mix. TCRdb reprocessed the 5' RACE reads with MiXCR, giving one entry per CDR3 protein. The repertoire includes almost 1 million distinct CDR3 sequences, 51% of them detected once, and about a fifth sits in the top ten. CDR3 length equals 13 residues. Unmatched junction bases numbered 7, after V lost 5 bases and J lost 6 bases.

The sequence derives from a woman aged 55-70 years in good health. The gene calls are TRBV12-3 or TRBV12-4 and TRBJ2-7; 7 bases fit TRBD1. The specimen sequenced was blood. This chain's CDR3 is CASSTTDRVEQYF. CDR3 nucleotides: TGTGCCAGCAGTACCACAGACAGGGTCGAGCAGTACTTC.